This T cell receptor (beta chain) is drawn from a study of PD-1 blockade in classical Hodgkin lymphoma. Regarding the study as a whole: Those achieving complete response showed baseline diversity like newly diagnosed patients. There was a significant rise in CD4+ TCR diversity by C4D1, with no such rise for CD8+. Individuals who commenced nivolumab within less than 1 year of ASCT were excluded.

Germline V gene sequence: CDR1 SEHNR, CDR2 FQNEAQ (reference sequence). Trimming took 1 base from V and 4 from J, leaving 13 bases between them. The CDR3 is made up of 15 amino acids. With respect to this clone: Its antigen is unknown.

Time point given: cycle 4 day 1 (C4D1), after more than five weeks of nivolumab. Each and every patient relapsed after autologous stem cell transplantation, and patients got differing brentuximab vedotin exposure. Purification of CD4+ T cells from thawed PBMCs was achieved by magnetic negative selection. Assay: immunoSEQ multiplex PCR; the TCRdb copy retains only in-frame clones and omits some. The table lists tens of thousands of clones, approximately 65% of them singletons. The clonotype was recovered from a human donor with classical Hodgkin lymphoma. The chain links TRBV7-9 to TRBJ1-2; the D gene is possibly TRBD1 (5 bases). Sequences were derived from CD4+ T cells from blood, sampled before the fourth cycle of nivolumab. The CDR3 loop reads CASSLDPTDFYGYTF. The CDR3 DNA follows: TGTGCCAGCAGCTTAGATCCGACAGACTTCTATGGCTACACCTTC.